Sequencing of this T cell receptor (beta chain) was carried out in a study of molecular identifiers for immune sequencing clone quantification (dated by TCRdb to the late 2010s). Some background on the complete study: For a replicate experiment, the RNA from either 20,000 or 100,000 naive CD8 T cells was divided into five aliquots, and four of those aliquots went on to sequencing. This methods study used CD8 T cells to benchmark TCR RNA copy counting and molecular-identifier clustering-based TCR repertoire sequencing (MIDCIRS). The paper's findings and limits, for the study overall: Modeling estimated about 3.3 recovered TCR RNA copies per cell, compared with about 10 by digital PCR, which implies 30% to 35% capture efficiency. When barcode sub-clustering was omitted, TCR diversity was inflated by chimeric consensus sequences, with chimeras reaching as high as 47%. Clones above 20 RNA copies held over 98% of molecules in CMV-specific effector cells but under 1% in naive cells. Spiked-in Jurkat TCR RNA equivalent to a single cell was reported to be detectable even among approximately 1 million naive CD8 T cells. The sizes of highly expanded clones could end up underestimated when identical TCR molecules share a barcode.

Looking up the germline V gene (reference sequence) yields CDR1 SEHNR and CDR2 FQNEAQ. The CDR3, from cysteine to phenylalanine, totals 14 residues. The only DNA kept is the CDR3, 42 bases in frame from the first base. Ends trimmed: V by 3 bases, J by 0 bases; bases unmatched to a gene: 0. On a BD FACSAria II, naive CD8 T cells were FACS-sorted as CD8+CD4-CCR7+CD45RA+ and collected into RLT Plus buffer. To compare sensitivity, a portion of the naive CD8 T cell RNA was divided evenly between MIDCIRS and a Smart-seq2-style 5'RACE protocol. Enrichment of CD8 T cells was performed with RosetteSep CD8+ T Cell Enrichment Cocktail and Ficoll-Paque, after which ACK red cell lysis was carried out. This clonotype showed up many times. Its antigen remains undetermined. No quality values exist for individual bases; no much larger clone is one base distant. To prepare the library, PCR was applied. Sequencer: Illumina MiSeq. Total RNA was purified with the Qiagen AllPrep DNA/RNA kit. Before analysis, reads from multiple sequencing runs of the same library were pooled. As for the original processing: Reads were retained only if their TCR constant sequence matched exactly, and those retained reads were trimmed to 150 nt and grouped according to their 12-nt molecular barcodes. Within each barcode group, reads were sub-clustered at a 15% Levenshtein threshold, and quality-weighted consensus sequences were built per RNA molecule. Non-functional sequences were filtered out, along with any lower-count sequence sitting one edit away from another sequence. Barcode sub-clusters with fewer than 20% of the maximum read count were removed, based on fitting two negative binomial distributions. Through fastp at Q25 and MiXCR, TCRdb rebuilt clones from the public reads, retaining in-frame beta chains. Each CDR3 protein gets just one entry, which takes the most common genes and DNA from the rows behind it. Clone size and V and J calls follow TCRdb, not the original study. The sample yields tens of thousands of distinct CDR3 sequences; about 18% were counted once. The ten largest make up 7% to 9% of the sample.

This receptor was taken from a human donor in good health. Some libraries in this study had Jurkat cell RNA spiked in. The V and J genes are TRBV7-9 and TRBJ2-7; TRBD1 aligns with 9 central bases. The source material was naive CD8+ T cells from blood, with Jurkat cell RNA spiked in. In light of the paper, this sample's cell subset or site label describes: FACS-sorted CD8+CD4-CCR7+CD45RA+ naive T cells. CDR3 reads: CASSLTGGSYEQYF. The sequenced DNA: TGTGCCAGCAGCTTGACAGGGGGCTCCTACGAGCAGTACTTC.